The 30 T cell receptor beta chains below come from one sample, sequenced in a study of somatic mutations in cytotoxic T cells in rheumatoid arthritis. Sequenced by immunoSEQ multiplex PCR; TCRdb stores in-frame clones only, minus some. This table has under 5,000 clones, more than 75% appearing once. The starting material was CD8+ T cells sorted from blood, obtained at a follow-up visit. All receptors derive from a man aged 35 to 55 with rheumatoid arthritis.

The rearrangement links TRBV7-9 to TRBJ1-4, with D hard to call. V was shortened by 8 bases and J by 5 bases, with 9 bases between the two germline ends. This CDR3 spans 12 amino acids. Germline CDR1 SEHNR, CDR2 FQNEAQ (reference sequence). DNA of the CDR3: TGTGCCAGCTCGGGGTTAAATGAAAAACTGTTTTTT. Residues: CASSGLNEKLFF.

The chain carries TRBV7-2 and TRBJ1-3; D unclear. With 5 bases removed from V and 0 bases from J, the gap between germline ends came to 11 bases. This CDR3 contains 15 residues. CDR1 is SGHTA, CDR2 FQGNSA, per germline. The CDR3 sequence: CASSTDGVSGNTIYF. In DNA form, the CDR3 reads TGTGCCAGCAGCACAGACGGGGTCTCTGGAAACACCATATATTTT.

The rearrangement uses TRBV4-2 and TRBJ2-1; 9 bases map to TRBD2. The CDR3 contains 16 residues. Germline lookup yields CDR1 LGHNA and CDR2 YNFKEQ. Germline trimming cut 4 bases from V and 1 base from J; bases unmatched to any gene: 5. The DNA of the CDR3 is TGTGCCAGCAGCCCAGCGGGAGGTTCGTCCTACAATGAGCAGTTCTTC. Its protein product is CASSPAGGSSYNEQFF.

The chain carries TRBV27 and TRBJ2-3, with 7 bases fitting TRBD2. The CDR3 totals 16 residues. Unmatched junction bases numbered 9, after V lost 4 bases and J lost 2 bases. The V gene's germline CDR1 is MNHEY and CDR2 SMNVEV (reference sequence). The CDR3 loop reads CASSSQRDDPTDTQYF. The DNA for the CDR3 is TGTGCCAGCAGTTCCCAGCGGGACGATCCCACAGATACGCAGTATTTT.

The chain has TRBV27 and TRBJ1-4; D not resolved. The CDR3 is 14 amino acids. V dropped 5 bases and J dropped 5 bases, with 12 bases sitting between them. Germline CDR1 is MNHEY and CDR2 is SMNVEV (reference sequence). CDR3 loop: CASSPLQGNEKLFF. Here the CDR3 DNA reads TGTGCCAGCAGTCCCCTACAAGGAAATGAAAAACTGTTTTTT.

V and J are TRBV7-8 and TRBJ2-3, with TRBD2 matching over 11 bases. With V trimmed by 9 bases and J by 3 bases, 11 bases remained unmatched. The CDR3 sequence is 16 residues long. From germline, CDR1 is SGHVS and CDR2 FQNEAQ. The CDR3: CASLAGGLRWTDTQYF. In DNA form, the CDR3 reads TGTGCCAGTTTAGCGGGAGGGCTTAGGTGGACAGATACGCAGTATTTT.

This clone was detected only a few times. The V gene is TRBV9, the J gene TRBJ2-1; D unresolved. The length of the CDR3 is 11 residues. Germline V CDR1 and CDR2: SGDLS, YYNGEE. Trimming shortened V by 5 bases and J by 7 bases, and 7 bases separated the two germline ends. CDR3 sequence: CASSLGNEQFF. The CDR3 nucleotides are TGTGCCAGCAGTTTGGGGAATGAGCAGTTCTTC.

The V call is TRBV13, the J call TRBJ2-7; 7 nucleotides line up with TRBD2. Trimming at V came to 6 bases and at J to 1 base, leaving 6 bases not matched to a gene. This CDR3 has 14 amino acids. Looked up from germline, CDR1 is PRHDT and CDR2 is FYEKMQ (reference sequence). Written as DNA, the CDR3 is TGTGCCAGCAGATACCGGACTAGTTCCTACGAGCAGTACTTC. Its translation is CASRYRTSSYEQYF.

V is TRBV27 and J is TRBJ1-2; 7 bases agree with TRBD1. With V trimmed by 8 bases and J by 5 bases, 2 bases remained unmatched. This CDR3 spans 11 amino acids. CDR1 and CDR2 (germline): MNHEY, SMNVEV (reference sequence). The CDR3 region has the DNA TGTGCCAGCTCGACAGGGTATGGCTACACCTTC. It specifies CASSTGYGYTF.

CDR3: CASSVEDSRETQYF. The CDR3 nucleotides read TGTGCCAGCAGCGTAGAGGACAGCAGGGAGACCCAGTACTTC. This chain joins TRBV9 and TRBJ2-5; D perhaps matches TRBD1 (6 bases). The V end lost 0 bases, the J end lost 5 bases, and 11 bases lay between the germline ends. There are 14 residues in the CDR3. Germline V gives CDR1 SGDLS, CDR2 YYNGEE.

The rearrangement uses TRBV11-2 and TRBJ2-1; TRBD1 agrees at 8 bases. Per the germline V gene, CDR1 is SGHAT and CDR2 is FQNNGV. The CDR3 is 18 residues long. J lost 9 bases, V lost 3 bases, and 19 bases had no gene match. The CDR3 nucleotides are TGTGCCAGCAGCTTGACAAGAGAAAACAGGGGGACGGGCAGTGAGCAGTTCTTC. Protein: CASSLTRENRGTGSEQFF.

This chain links TRBV7-2 with TRBJ2-4; 11 bases map to TRBD2. The V gene's germline CDR1 is SGHTA and CDR2 FQGNSA. Unmatched junction bases numbered 4, after V lost 3 bases and J lost 6 bases. The CDR3 is made up of 15 amino acids. The CDR3 DNA reads TGTGCCAGCAGCTTTACCGGGACTAGCGGAAACATTCAGTACTTC. It translates to CASSFTGTSGNIQYF.

The chain couples TRBV7-9 to TRBJ2-5; D possibly corresponds to TRBD2 (6 bases). This CDR3 has 17 amino acids. V gave up 5 bases and J gave up 5 bases, with 24 bases separating them. CDR1 and CDR2 from the germline V gene are SEHNR and FQNEAQ (reference sequence). Written as DNA, the CDR3 is TGTGCCAGCAGCACCCCGCGGGACGGGCCGAAGGGGGAGACCCAGTACTTC. This sequence encodes CASSTPRDGPKGETQYF.

The chain has TRBV11-2 and TRBJ2-5; the D gene is possibly TRBD1 (7 bases). Germline CDR1 and CDR2: SGHAT and FQNNGV. The CDR3 length is 15 residues. Trimming left V 3 bases short and J 4 bases short, with 15 bases between. In nucleotides, the CDR3 is TGTGCCAGCAGCTTCGGCGGGACAGTCGGAGAGACCCAGTACTTC. It codes for CASSFGGTVGETQYF.

The rearrangement uses TRBV29-1 and TRBJ2-1, with TRBD2 identical over 8 bases. The CDR3 length is 15 residues. CDR1 is SQVTM and CDR2 is ANQGSEA in the germline V gene. V shed 1 base, J shed 4 bases, and the junction held 6 bases outside the gene matches. CDR3 nucleotide sequence: TGCAGCGTTGAAGGGATTAGCGGGGTTTACAATGAGCAGTTCTTC. Its translation is CSVEGISGVYNEQFF.

The J gene is TRBJ2-3, the V gene TRBV30; D might be TRBD2 (6 bases). Trimming took off 4 bases at V and 0 bases at J, with 14 bases between the two ends. CDR3 length: 15 residues. From germline, CDR1 is GTSNPN and CDR2 SVGIG (reference sequence). The DNA for the CDR3 is TGTGCCTGGAATTATGTCAGCGGGAGCACAGATACGCAGTATTTT. Amino acid sequence: CAWNYVSGSTDTQYF. The whole variable domain, filled in from reference TRBV30 and TRBJ2-3, reads SQTIHQWPATLVQPVGSPLSLECTVEGTSNPNLYWYRQAAGRGLQLLFYSVGIGQISSEVPQNLSASRPQDRQFILSSKKLLLSDSGFYLCAWNYVSGSTDTQYFGPGTRLTVL.

This clone was picked up one time. The chain carries TRBV4-3 and TRBJ2-1; D may be TRBD2 (6 bases). Germline V gene lookup returns CDR1 LGHNA and CDR2 YSLEER. Trimming took 4 bases from V and 2 from J, leaving 12 bases between them. The CDR3 extends over 15 amino acids. CDR3 sequence reads: CASSRDGGTYNEQFF. Here the CDR3 DNA reads TGCGCCAGCAGCCGAGACGGCGGGACCTACAATGAGCAGTTCTTC.

The chain couples TRBV7-9 to TRBJ2-6; perhaps D is TRBD1 or TRBD2 (5 bases each). CDR1 and CDR2 from the germline V gene are SEHNR and FQNEAQ (reference sequence). CDR3 length equals 14 residues. The ends were cut back, 3 bases at V and 2 bases at J, with 5 bases in the middle. CDR3 sequence reads: CASSLGAGANVLTF. DNA of the CDR3: TGTGCCAGCAGCTTGGGGGCTGGGGCCAACGTCCTGACTTTC.

The V gene is TRBV18, the J gene TRBJ2-5, with D possibly matching TRBD1 (5 bases). The germline V gene encodes CDR1 KGHSH and CDR2 LQKENI. The CDR3 totals 15 residues. The ends were cut back, 3 bases at V and 2 bases at J, with 13 bases in the middle. The CDR3 reads CASSPNKGPQETQYF. As DNA, the CDR3 is TGTGCCAGCTCACCGAATAAGGGGCCTCAAGAGACCCAGTACTTC. The full variable domain, rest sourced from reference TRBV18 and TRBJ2-5, is NAGVMQNPRHLVRRRGQEARLRCSPMKGHSHVYWYRQLPEEGLKFMVYLQKENIIDESGMPKERFSAEFPKEGPSILRIQQVVRGDSAAYFCASSPNKGPQETQYFGPGTRLLVL.

The chain is built from TRBV4-3 and TRBJ2-6, with D perhaps given as TRBD1 or TRBD2 (5 bases each). Trimming shortened V by 4 bases and J by 0 bases, and 7 bases separated the two germline ends. CDR1 is LGHNA, CDR2 YSLEER, per germline. The CDR3 totals 15 residues. In DNA form, the CDR3 reads TGCGCCAGCAGCCTTGGGGGCTCTGGGGCCAACGTCCTGACTTTC. Protein: CASSLGGSGANVLTF.

This clone was observed once. The DNA of the CDR3 is TGTGCCAGCAGCGAGCGGGAGGGCTTCACAGATACGCAGTATTTT. Translated: CASSEREGFTDTQYF. The chain has TRBV9 and TRBJ2-3; 10 positions match TRBD2. The CDR3 has 15 amino acids. V was pared by 3 bases and J by 2 bases, with 3 bases of the junction left unmatched. The germline V gene encodes CDR1 SGDLS and CDR2 YYNGEE.

The rearrangement links TRBV9 to TRBJ2-7; D gene unclear. The CDR3 covers 15 residues. Trimming stripped 0 bases from V and 0 bases from J, with 10 bases between. In germline, CDR1 is SGDLS, CDR2 YYNGEE. CDR3 DNA: TGTGCCAGCAGCGTAGCTGGTAGCAGCTCCTACGAGCAGTACTTC. It specifies CASSVAGSSSYEQYF.

The sample holds a few counts of this clone. The V gene is TRBV18, the J gene TRBJ2-5, with 9 bases aligning to TRBD1. This CDR3 is 17 amino acids long. Looked up from germline, CDR1 is KGHSH and CDR2 is LQKENI. Trimming took 0 bases from V and 4 from J; bases not matched to a gene: 9. CDR3 amino acids: CASSPPTGGRIGETQYF. For the CDR3, the DNA is TGTGCCAGCTCACCACCGACAGGGGGAAGAATTGGAGAGACCCAGTACTTC.

The rearrangement uses TRBV5-4 and TRBJ2-5; weak D call: TRBD1 (6 bases). In germline, CDR1 is SGHNT, CDR2 YYREEE (reference sequence). V lost 4 bases and J 1 base, leaving 11 bases between the germline ends. There are 14 residues in the CDR3. The CDR3 spells CASSGRGFQETQYF. DNA for the CDR3: TGTGCCAGCAGCGGTAGGGGGTTCCAAGAGACCCAGTACTTC.

The chain recombines TRBV15 with TRBJ2-1; 9 nucleotides align to TRBD2. Unmatched junction bases numbered 3, after V lost 0 bases and J lost 6 bases. The germline CDR1 and CDR2 sequences are LNHNV and YYDKDF (reference sequence). This CDR3 contains 15 residues. CDR3: CATSRELAGGNEQFF. CDR3 in DNA: TGTGCCACCAGCAGAGAACTAGCGGGCGGCAATGAGCAGTTCTTC.

The chain couples TRBV9 to TRBJ2-3, with 9 bases fitting TRBD1. The CDR3 sequence is 17 residues long. Germline V gives CDR1 SGDLS, CDR2 YYNGEE. V was clipped by 3 bases and J by 2 bases; unmatched bases: 10. CDR3 amino acids: CASSAFSGTGTTDTQYF. CDR3 nucleotide sequence: TGTGCCAGCAGCGCCTTTTCCGGGACAGGGACCACAGATACGCAGTATTTT.

The V call is TRBV7-9, the J call TRBJ2-1; D is perhaps TRBD2 (6 bases). Germline assignment: CDR1 SEHNR and CDR2 FQNEAQ (reference sequence). The CDR3 runs 15 residues. V shed 2 bases and J shed 8 bases, with 16 bases lying between them. CDR3 bases: TGTGCCAGCAGCTTACGGGGGACTTTAATCTATGAGCAGTTCTTC. As protein: CASSLRGTLIYEQFF.

V gene TRBV2 combines with J gene TRBJ1-2; 7 bases align to TRBD1. Trimming at V came to 10 bases and at J to 7 bases, leaving 9 bases not matched to a gene. Germline V CDR1 and CDR2: SNHLY, FYNNEI. The CDR3 is 12 amino acids. The DNA of the CDR3 is TGTGCCACCTTAGACAGGGACCGTGGCTACACCTTC. It translates to CATLDRDRGYTF.

The V gene is TRBV6-1, the J gene TRBJ1-3, with D tentatively TRBD1 (6 bases). This CDR3 is 15 amino acids long. CDR1 and CDR2 from the germline V gene are MNHNS and SASEGT. The V end lost 2 bases, the J end lost 4 bases, and 12 bases lay between the germline ends. The CDR3 bases are TGTGCCAGCAGTGAATGGGGGGGGCGGGGAAACACCATATATTTT. It specifies CASSEWGGRGNTIYF.

This sequence joins TRBV2 and TRBJ2-3, with a weak D call TRBD2 (7 bases). V lost 0 bases, J lost 0 bases, and 10 bases lay in between. CDR1 and CDR2 from the germline V gene are SNHLY and FYNNEI. This CDR3 region has 16 residues. The CDR3 reads CASSEARGGSTDTQYF. Here the CDR3 DNA reads TGTGCCAGCAGTGAAGCTAGGGGGGGGAGCACAGATACGCAGTATTTT.